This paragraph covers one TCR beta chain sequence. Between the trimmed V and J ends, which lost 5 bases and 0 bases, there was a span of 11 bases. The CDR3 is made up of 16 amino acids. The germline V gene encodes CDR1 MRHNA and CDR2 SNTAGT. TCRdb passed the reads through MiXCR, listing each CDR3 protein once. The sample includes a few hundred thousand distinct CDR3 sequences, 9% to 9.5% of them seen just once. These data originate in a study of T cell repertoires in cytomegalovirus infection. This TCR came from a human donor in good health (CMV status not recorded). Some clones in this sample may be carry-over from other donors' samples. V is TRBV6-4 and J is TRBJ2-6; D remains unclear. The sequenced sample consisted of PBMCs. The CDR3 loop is CASSKDGASGANVLTF. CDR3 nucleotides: TGTGCCAGCAGTAAGGACGGCGCCTCTGGGGCCAACGTCCTGACTTTC.